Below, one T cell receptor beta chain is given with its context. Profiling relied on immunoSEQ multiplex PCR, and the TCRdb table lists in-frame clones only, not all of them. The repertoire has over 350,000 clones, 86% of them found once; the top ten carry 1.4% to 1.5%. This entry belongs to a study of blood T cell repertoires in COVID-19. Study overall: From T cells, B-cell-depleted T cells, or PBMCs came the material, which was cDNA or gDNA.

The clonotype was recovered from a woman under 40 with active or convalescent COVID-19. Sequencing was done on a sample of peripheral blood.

CDR3 in DNA: TGTGCCAGCAGTTTAGAAGGGAGTCAGCCCCAGCATTTT. Translating it yields CASSLEGSQPQHF. The J gene is TRBJ1-5, the V gene TRBV12-3 or TRBV12-4, with D uncertain. V lost 1 base and J lost 6, with 7 bases in between. This CDR3 comprises 13 residues.